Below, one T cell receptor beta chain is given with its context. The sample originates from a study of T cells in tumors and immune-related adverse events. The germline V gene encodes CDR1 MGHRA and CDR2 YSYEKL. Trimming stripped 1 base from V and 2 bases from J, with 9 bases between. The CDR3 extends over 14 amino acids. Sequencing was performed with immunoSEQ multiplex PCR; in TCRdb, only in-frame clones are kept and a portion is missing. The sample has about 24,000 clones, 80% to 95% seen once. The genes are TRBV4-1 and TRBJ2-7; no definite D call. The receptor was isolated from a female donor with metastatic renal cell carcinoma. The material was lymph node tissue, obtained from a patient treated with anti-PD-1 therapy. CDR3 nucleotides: TGCGCCAGCAGCCAAGCCCAATCTACCTACGAGCAGTACTTC. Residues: CASSQAQSTYEQYF.